This T cell receptor (beta chain) stems from a study of blood T cell repertoires in COVID-19. Study at large: The United States, Italy and Spain were the sources of the acute and convalescent COVID-19 samples.

Sequencing used immunoSEQ multiplex PCR; TCRdb keeps in-frame clones, though not all of them. The data contain over 150,000 clones, more than 65% of them seen just once; the ten biggest clones take up roughly 11%. The sample taken for sequencing was peripheral blood. The TCR originated in a man between 70 and 80 years old with active or convalescent COVID-19.

CDR3 sequence (DNA): TGTGCCAGCAGCCCCCTGACAGGGAGGAATTCACCCCTCCACTTT. Translation: CASSPLTGRNSPLHF. This rearrangement joins TRBV5-5 to TRBJ1-6, with 7 bases fitting TRBD1. The CDR3 has 15 amino acids. Per germline, CDR1 SGHKS and CDR2 YYEKEE (reference sequence). Germline trimming cut 4 bases from V and 7 bases from J; bases unmatched to any gene: 8.